Listed below are T cell receptor beta chains from one sample, sequenced in a study of cytomegalovirus exposure and HLA in healthy donors. Produced via immunoSEQ multiplex PCR; TCRdb's table is partial and in-frame only. This sample's table reports about 170,000 clones. Specimen: PBMCs. The receptors originated from a woman between 55 and 75 years old in good health and CMV-seronegative. The CDR3 runs from the conserved cysteine through the conserved F or W. A D gene is named only where the DNA matches it firmly.

V gene	J gene	D gene	CDR3 protein	CDR3 DNA
TRBV6-1	TRBJ2-1	.	CASSEAGGTYNEQFF	TGTGCCAGCAGTGAAGCGGGGGGTACCTACAATGAGCAGTTCTTC
TRBV18	TRBJ1-1	.	CASSPSPGDTEAFF	TGTGCCAGCTCACCAAGTCCCGGGGACACTGAAGCTTTCTTT
TRBV7-3	TRBJ1-3	.	CASSLIVGNTIYF	TGTGCCAGCAGCTTAATAGTTGGAAACACCATATATTTT
TRBV27	TRBJ1-1	TRBD1	CASWGADRANTEAFF	TGTGCCAGCTGGGGAGCTGACAGGGCTAACACTGAAGCTTTCTTT
TRBV2	TRBJ1-2	.	CASSEFDRSKAGYTF	TGTGCCAGCAGTGAATTCGACAGGTCGAAGGCGGGCTACACCTTC
TRBV5-1	TRBJ1-2	.	CASSLVAGAYGYTF	TGCGCCAGCAGCTTGGTCGCGGGGGCCTATGGCTACACCTTC
TRBV5-1	TRBJ2-2	TRBD2	CASSWTSGRASNTGELFF	TGCGCCAGCAGCTGGACTAGCGGGAGGGCCTCCAACACCGGGGAGCTGTTTTTT
TRBV6-1	TRBJ1-1	TRBD1	CASDRDRGEAFF	TGTGCCAGCGACCGGGACAGGGGTGAAGCTTTCTTT
TRBV6-5	TRBJ2-7	.	CASSAGFRSYEQYF	TGTGCCAGCAGCGCAGGTTTTCGTTCCTACGAGCAGTACTTC
TRBV5-1	TRBJ2-2	TRBD2	CASSLEGGRVSGELFF	TGCGCCAGCAGCTTGGAAGGCGGGAGGGTTTCCGGGGAGCTGTTTTTT
TRBV6-5	TRBJ1-2	.	CASHEGPNHNYGYTF	TGTGCCTCTCACGAGGGCCCAAATCACAACTATGGCTACACCTTC
TRBV7-9	TRBJ1-1	.	CASSLRGATEAFF	TGTGCCAGCAGCTTGCGGGGGGCCACTGAAGCTTTCTTT
TRBV20-1	TRBJ1-4	.	CSAEGPEKLFF	TGCAGTGCTGAGGGCCCTGAAAAACTGTTTTTT
TRBV27	TRBJ1-1	TRBD1	CASSWGQGSTEAFF	TGTGCCAGCAGCTGGGGACAGGGGAGCACTGAAGCTTTCTTT
TRBV4-2	TRBJ1-3	.	CASSHSAGDSGNTIYF	TGTGCCAGCAGCCACTCTGCAGGGGACTCTGGAAACACCATATATTTT
TRBV25-1	TRBJ2-7	TRBD2	CASSRTSGASYEQYF	TGTGCCAGCAGTAGGACTAGCGGGGCTTCCTACGAGCAGTACTTC
TRBV6-5	TRBJ2-1	.	CASSTGTNPNEQFF	TGTGCCAGCAGTACCGGGACAAACCCAAATGAGCAGTTCTTC
TRBV7-8	TRBJ1-5	.	CASSVSGYRMPQHF	TGTGCCAGCAGCGTCTCAGGGTACCGTATGCCCCAGCATTTT
TRBV19	TRBJ2-7	TRBD1	CASPIGMGQGSYEQYF	TGTGCCAGCCCGATAGGAATGGGACAGGGGTCCTACGAGCAGTACTTC
TRBV19	TRBJ1-6	TRBD1	CASSTTTGGNSPLHF	TGTGCCAGTAGTACAACTACAGGGGGCAATTCACCCCTCCACTTT
TRBV6-1	TRBJ1-4	.	CASRREVTNEKLFF	TGTGCCAGCAGACGGGAGGTTACTAATGAAAAACTGTTTTTT
TRBV5-1	TRBJ1-2	.	CASSLAGEIGYTF	TGCGCCAGCAGCTTGGCGGGGGAGATTGGCTACACCTTC
TRBV7-3	TRBJ2-3	.	CASSFWDNTDTQYF	TGTGCCAGCAGCTTCTGGGACAACACAGATACGCAGTATTTT
TRBV7-2	TRBJ1-1	.	CASSQQENTEAFF	TGTGCCAGCAGCCAACAGGAGAACACTGAAGCTTTCTTT
TRBV7-3	TRBJ1-1	TRBD1	CASSLSGTANTEAFF	TGTGCCAGCAGCTTATCGGGGACAGCGAACACTGAAGCTTTCTTT
TRBV6-5	TRBJ1-1	.	CASSQTAAEAFF	TGTGCCAGCAGTCAAACAGCGGCTGAAGCTTTCTTT
TRBV7-2	TRBJ1-1	TRBD1	CASSPWTGGATEAFF	TGTGCCAGCAGCCCGTGGACAGGGGGCGCGACTGAAGCTTTCTTT
TRBV5-1	TRBJ1-3	.	CASSTTGTGNTIYF	TGCGCCAGCAGCACTACAGGGACTGGAAACACCATATATTTT
TRBV5-4	TRBJ2-3	TRBD2	CASRSRTSGSADTQYF	TGTGCCAGCAGGTCCCGGACTAGCGGGAGTGCAGATACGCAGTATTTT
TRBV6-6	TRBJ1-3	.	CASMGGSGNTIYF	TGTGCCAGCATGGGGGGCTCTGGAAACACCATATATTTT
TRBV7-8	TRBJ1-6	TRBD1	CASSPRQGNSPLHF	TGTGCCAGCAGCCCACGACAGGGAAATTCACCCCTCCACTTT
TRBV10-3	TRBJ2-7	TRBD1	CAINNQQGKGYF	TGTGCCATCAACAACCAACAGGGGAAGGGGTACTTC
TRBV30	TRBJ1-5	.	CAWSVLTANQPQHF	TGTGCCTGGAGTGTTTTGACTGCTAATCAGCCCCAGCATTTT
TRBV11-3	TRBJ2-6	.	CASSQGHTGANVLTF	TGTGCCAGCAGCCAGGGACATACGGGGGCCAACGTCCTGACTTTC
TRBV21-1	TRBJ2-7	.	CASSPRGQGFYEQYF	TGTGCCAGCAGCCCCCGGGGACAGGGGTTCTACGAGCAGTACTTC
TRBV25-1	TRBJ2-6	.	CASSLGVWVSGANVLTF	TGTGCCAGCAGCTTAGGGGTATGGGTTTCTGGGGCCAACGTCCTGACTTTC
TRBV4-2	TRBJ2-7	.	CASSQLAIASYEQYF	TGTGCCAGCAGCCAGCTAGCGATAGCCTCCTACGAGCAGTACTTC
TRBV7-2	TRBJ1-1	.	CASSVQMNTEAFF	TGTGCCAGCAGCGTGCAGATGAACACTGAAGCTTTCTTT
TRBV15	TRBJ1-4	TRBD1	CATKQGATNEKLFF	TGTGCCACCAAACAGGGGGCAACTAATGAAAAACTGTTTTTT
TRBV9	TRBJ2-1	.	CASSVSPASYNEQFF	TGTGCCAGCAGCGTATCCCCGGCTAGCTACAATGAGCAGTTCTTC
TRBV25-1	TRBJ2-5	TRBD2	CASSGGSGGGQETQYF	TGTGCCAGCAGTGGGGGGAGTGGGGGAGGGCAAGAGACCCAGTACTTC
TRBV7-9	TRBJ1-1	.	CASSQVLSSTEAFF	TGTGCCAGCAGCCAGGTTTTGAGTTCCACTGAAGCTTTCTTT
TRBV2	TRBJ2-7	TRBD2	CASRRTSGGFYEQYF	TGTGCCAGCAGGAGGACTAGCGGGGGTTTTTACGAGCAGTACTTC
TRBV6-5	TRBJ2-7	.	CASSSRGHEQYF	TGTGCCAGCAGTTCCCGCGGGCACGAGCAGTACTTC
TRBV5-4	TRBJ1-2	.	CASSLVGQSYGYTF	TGTGCCAGCAGCTTGGTCGGACAGAGCTATGGCTACACCTTC
TRBV29-1	TRBJ2-1	.	CSGRLGSYNEQFF	TGCAGCGGTAGACTAGGCTCCTACAATGAGCAGTTCTTC
TRBV2	TRBJ2-5	.	CASSVQGAQRETQYF	TGTGCCAGCAGTGTTCAGGGTGCGCAACGAGAGACCCAGTACTTC
TRBV7-2	TRBJ1-3	.	CASSFAVVRGNGNTIYF	TGTGCCAGCAGCTTCGCGGTAGTCAGGGGAAATGGAAACACCATATATTTT